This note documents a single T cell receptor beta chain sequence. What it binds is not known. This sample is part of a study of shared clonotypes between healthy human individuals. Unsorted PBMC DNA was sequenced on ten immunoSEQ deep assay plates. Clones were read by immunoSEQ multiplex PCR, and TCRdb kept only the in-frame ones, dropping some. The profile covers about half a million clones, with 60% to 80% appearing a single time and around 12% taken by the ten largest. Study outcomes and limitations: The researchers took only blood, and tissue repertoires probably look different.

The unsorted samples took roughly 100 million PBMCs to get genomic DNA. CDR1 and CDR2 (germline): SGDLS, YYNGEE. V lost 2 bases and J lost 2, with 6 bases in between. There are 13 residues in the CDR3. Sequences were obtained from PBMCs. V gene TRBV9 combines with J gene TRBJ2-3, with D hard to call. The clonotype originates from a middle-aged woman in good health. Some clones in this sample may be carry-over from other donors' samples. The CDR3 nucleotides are TGTGCCAGCAGCGTTTCACCCACAGATACGCAGTATTTT. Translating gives CASSVSPTDTQYF.